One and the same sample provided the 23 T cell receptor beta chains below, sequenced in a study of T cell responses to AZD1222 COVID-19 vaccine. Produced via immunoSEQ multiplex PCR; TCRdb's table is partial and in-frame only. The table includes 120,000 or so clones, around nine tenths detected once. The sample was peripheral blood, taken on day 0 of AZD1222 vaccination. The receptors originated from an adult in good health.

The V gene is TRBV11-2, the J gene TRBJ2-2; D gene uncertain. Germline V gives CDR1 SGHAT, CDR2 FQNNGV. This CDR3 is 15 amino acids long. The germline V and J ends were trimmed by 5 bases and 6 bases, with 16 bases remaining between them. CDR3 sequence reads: CASSPTIGSAGELFF. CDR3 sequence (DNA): TGTGCCAGCAGCCCCACCATTGGGTCCGCCGGGGAGCTGTTTTTT.

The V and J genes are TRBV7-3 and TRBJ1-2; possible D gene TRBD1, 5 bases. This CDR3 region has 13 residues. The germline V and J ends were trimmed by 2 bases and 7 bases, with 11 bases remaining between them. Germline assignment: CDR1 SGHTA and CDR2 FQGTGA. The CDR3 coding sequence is TGTGCCAGCAGCTTAGTCCAGGGTGGTGGCTACACCTTC. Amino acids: CASSLVQGGGYTF.

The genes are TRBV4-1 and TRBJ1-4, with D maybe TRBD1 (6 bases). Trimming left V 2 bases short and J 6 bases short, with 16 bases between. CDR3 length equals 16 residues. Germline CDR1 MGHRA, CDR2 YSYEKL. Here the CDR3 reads CASSQKIGSGDEKLFF. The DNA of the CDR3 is TGCGCCAGCAGCCAAAAGATCGGGTCAGGGGATGAAAAACTGTTTTTT.

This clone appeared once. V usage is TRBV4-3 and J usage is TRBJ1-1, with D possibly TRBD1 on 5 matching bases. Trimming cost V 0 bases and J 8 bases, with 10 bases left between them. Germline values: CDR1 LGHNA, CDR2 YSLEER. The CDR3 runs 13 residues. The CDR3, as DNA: TGCGCCAGCAGCCAAGAACGGTGGACAGAAGCTTTCTTT. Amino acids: CASSQERWTEAFF.

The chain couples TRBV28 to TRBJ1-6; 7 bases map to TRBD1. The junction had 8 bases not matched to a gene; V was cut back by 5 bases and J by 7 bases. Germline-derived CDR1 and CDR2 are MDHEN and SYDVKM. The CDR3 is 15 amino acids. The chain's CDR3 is CASSSLGQRNSPLHF. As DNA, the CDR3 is TGTGCCAGCAGTAGCCTGGGACAGAGAAATTCACCCCTCCACTTT.

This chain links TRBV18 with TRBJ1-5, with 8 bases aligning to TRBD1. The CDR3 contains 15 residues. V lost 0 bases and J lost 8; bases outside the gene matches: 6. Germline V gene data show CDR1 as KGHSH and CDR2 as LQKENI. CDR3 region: CASSPPGQAGEPQHF. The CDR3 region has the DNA TGTGCCAGCTCACCACCGGGACAGGCCGGCGAGCCCCAGCATTTT.

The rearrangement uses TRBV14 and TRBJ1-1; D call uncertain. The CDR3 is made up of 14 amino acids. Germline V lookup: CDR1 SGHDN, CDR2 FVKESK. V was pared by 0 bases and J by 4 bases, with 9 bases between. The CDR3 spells CASSQDWTPTEAFF. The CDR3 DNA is TGTGCCAGCAGCCAAGATTGGACTCCCACTGAAGCTTTCTTT. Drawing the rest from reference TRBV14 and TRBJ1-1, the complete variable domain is EAGVTQFPSHSVIEKGQTVTLRCDPISGHDNLYWYRRVMGKEIKFLLHFVKESKQDESGMPNNRFLAERTGGTYSTLKVQPAELEDSGVYFCASSQDWTPTEAFFGQGTRLTVV.

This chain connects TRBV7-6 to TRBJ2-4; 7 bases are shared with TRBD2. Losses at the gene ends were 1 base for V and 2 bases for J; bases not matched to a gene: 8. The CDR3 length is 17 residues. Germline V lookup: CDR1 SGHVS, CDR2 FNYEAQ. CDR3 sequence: CASSLGSGAGSKNIQYF. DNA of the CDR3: TGTGCCAGCAGCTTAGGGAGCGGGGCGGGCTCCAAAAACATTCAGTACTTC.

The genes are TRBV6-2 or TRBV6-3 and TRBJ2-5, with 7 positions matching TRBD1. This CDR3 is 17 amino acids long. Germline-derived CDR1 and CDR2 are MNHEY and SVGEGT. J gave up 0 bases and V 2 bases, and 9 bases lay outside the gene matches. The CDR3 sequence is CASSYGSWDRYQETQYF. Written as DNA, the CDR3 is TGTGCCAGCAGTTACGGTTCATGGGACAGATACCAAGAGACCCAGTACTTC.

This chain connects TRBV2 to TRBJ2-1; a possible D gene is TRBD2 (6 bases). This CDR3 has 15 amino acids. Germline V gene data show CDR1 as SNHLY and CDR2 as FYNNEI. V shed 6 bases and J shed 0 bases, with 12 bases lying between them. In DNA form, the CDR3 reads TGTGCCAGCAGGCTAGCGCTGAGCTCCTACAATGAGCAGTTCTTC. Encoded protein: CASRLALSSYNEQFF. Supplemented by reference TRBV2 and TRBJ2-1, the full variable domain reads EPEVTQTPSHQVTQMGQEVILRCVPISNHLYFYWYRQILGQKVEFLVSFYNNEISEKSEIFDDQFSVERPDGSNFTLKIRSTKLEDSAMYFCASRLALSSYNEQFFGPGTRLTVL.

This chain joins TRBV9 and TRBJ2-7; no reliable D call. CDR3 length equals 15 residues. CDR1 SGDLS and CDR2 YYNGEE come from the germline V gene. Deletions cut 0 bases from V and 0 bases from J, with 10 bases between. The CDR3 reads CASSVATSDSYEQYF. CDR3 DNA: TGTGCCAGCAGCGTAGCTACCAGCGACTCCTACGAGCAGTACTTC. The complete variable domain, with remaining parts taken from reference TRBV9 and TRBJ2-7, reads DSGVTQTPKHLITATGQRVTLRCSPRSGDLSVYWYQQSLDQGLQFLIQYYNGEERAKGNILERFSAQQFPDLHSELNLSSLELGDSALYFCASSVATSDSYEQYFGPGTRLTVT.

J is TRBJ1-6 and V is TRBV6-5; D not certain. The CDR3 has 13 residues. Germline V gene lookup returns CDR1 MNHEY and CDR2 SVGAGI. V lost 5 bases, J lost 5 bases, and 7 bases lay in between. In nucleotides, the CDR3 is TGTGCCAGCAGTCGAGACGATAATTCACCCCTCCACTTT. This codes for CASSRDDNSPLHF.

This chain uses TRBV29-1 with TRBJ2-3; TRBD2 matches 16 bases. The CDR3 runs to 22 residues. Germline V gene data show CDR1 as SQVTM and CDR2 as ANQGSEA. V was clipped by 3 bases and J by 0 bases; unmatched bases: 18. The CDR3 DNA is TGCAGCGTTGACCGCGAGGGACTAGCGGGAGGGAACGAAAAATTTAGCACAGATACGCAGTATTTT. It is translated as CSVDREGLAGGNEKFSTDTQYF.

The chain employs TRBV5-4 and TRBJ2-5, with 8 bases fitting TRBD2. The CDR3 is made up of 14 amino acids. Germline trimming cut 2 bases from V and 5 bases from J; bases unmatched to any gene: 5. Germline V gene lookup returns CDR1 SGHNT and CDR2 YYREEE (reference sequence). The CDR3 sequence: CASSLAGVTETQYF. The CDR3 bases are TGTGCCAGCAGCTTAGCGGGAGTGACGGAGACCCAGTACTTC. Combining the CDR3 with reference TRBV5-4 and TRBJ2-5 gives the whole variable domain ETGVTQSPTHLIKTRGQQVTLRCSSQSGHNTVSWYQQALGQGPQFIFQYYREEENGRGNFPPRFSGLQFPNYSSELNVNALELDDSALYLCASSLAGVTETQYFGPGTRLLVL.

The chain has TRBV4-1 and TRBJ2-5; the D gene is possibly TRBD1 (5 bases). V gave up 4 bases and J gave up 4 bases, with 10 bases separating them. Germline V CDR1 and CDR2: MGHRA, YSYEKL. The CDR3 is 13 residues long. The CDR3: CASSLQGSETQYF. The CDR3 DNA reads TGCGCCAGCAGCCTCCAGGGATCAGAGACCCAGTACTTC.

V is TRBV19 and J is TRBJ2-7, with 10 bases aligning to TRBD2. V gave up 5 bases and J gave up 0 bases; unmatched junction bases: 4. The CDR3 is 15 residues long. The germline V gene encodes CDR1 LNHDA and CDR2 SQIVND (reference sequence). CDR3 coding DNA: TGTGCCAGTAGTTTCGCTAGCGGGAGCTCCTACGAGCAGTACTTC. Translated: CASSFASGSSYEQYF.

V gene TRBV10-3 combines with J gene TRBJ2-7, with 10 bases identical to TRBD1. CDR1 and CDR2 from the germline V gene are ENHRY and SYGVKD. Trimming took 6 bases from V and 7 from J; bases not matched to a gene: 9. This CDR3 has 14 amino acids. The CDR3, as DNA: TGTGCCATCAGGGCCGGGACAGGGGCTACGGAGCAGTACTTC. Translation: CAIRAGTGATEQYF.

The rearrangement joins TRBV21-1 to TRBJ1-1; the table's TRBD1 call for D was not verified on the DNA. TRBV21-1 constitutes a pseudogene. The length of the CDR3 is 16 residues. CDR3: CASSKVNRGRLSEAFF. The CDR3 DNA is TGTGCCAGCAGCAAAGTCAACAGGGGGCGTTTATCTGAAGCTTTCTTT.

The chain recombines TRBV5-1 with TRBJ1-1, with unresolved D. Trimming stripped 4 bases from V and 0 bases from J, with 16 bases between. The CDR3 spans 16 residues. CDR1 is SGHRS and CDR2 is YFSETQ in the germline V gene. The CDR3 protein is CASSTNPQSMNTEAFF. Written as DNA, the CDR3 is TGCGCCAGCAGCACGAACCCACAGTCCATGAACACTGAAGCTTTCTTT.

The CDR3 spells CASSPLAGGLSEQFF. CDR3 DNA sequence: TGTGCCAGCAGCCCACTAGCGGGAGGGCTGAGTGAGCAGTTCTTC. The chain employs TRBV7-9 and TRBJ2-1; 13 nucleotides match TRBD2. The germline V gene has CDR1 SEHNR and CDR2 FQNEAQ (reference sequence). This CDR3 has 15 residues. The trim removed 5 bases at V and 9 bases at J, leaving 7 bases unmatched.

CDR3 nucleotides: TGTGCCAGCAGCTGGACCCGGGACAGCCCTTTGGATACGCAGTATTTT. This gives the protein CASSWTRDSPLDTQYF. The chain has TRBV7-9 and TRBJ2-3; 7 bases are shared with TRBD1. The CDR3 runs 16 residues. J lost 6 bases, V lost 4 bases, and 13 bases had no gene match. Germline lookup yields CDR1 SEHNR and CDR2 FQNEAQ (reference sequence).

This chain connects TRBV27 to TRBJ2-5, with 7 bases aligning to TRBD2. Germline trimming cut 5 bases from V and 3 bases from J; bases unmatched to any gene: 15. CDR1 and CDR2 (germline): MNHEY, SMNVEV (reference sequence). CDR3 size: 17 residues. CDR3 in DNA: TGTGCCAGCAGTACCCAAGCGGGACTTACCCAAAAAGAGACCCAGTACTTC. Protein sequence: CASSTQAGLTQKETQYF.

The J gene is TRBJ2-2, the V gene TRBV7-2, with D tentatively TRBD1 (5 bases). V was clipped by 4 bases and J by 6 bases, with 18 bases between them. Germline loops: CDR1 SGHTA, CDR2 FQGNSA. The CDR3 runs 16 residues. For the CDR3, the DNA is TGTGCCAGCAGCTCCCGGGCTAAGGGGTTAGCCGGGGAGCTGTTTTTT. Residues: CASSSRAKGLAGELFF.